This T cell receptor beta chain emerged from a study of T cell repertoires in cytomegalovirus infection. Study details: Public TCR beta signature analysis indicated the presence of both CMV infection and matching HLA type. Study-level results: CMV-specific HLA-C-restricted TCR beta clonotypes dominated the ex vivo response. Identification of carriers of CMV plus the relevant HLA was performed using cumulative public TCR beta family frequency.

V lost 2 bases and J lost 7, with 7 bases in between. The CDR3 loop spans 12 amino acids. Looked up from germline, CDR1 is SGHRS and CDR2 is YFSETQ. TCRdb re-called the reads through MiXCR, storing one row per CDR3 protein. This table holds approximately 140,000 distinct CDR3 sequences, 7% to 9.5% found once. This clonotype was seen a handful of times. Its matching antigen is unknown. Sequences were obtained from PBMCs. The J gene is TRBJ2-1, the V gene TRBV5-1; D uncertain. This receptor was taken from a human donor in good health (CMV status not recorded). Some clones in this sample may be carry-over from other donors' samples. Written as DNA, the CDR3 is TGCGCCAGCAGCTTACCCGGGAATGAGCAGTTCTTC. Its protein product is CASSLPGNEQFF.